This T cell receptor beta chain stems from a study of T cells after yellow fever vaccination. CDR1 is LNHDA, CDR2 SQIVND, per germline (reference sequence). The CDR3 consists of 16 residues. V lost 5 bases and J lost 3, with 19 bases in between. Concerning this clonotype itself: Its specificity is not known.

They built TCR cDNA with 5'RACE template switching, a step that put in a universal primer site and UMIs. Via MiXCR, TCRdb re-called the 5' RACE reads, giving one row per CDR3 protein. Of 100,000 to 150,000 distinct CDR3 sequences in the sample, 12% to 15% were seen once. Study observations and caveats: A large majority of primary-vaccination clones showed up again after the booster (around 95% CD4, roughly 91% CD8). In FACS-sorted repertoires, abundant clonotypes from the bulk population could appear as contaminants.

This TCR was recovered from a man aged 18 to 30 who received the YFV17D yellow fever vaccine. This sample comprised CD8+ T cells sorted from PBMCs, obtained 5 days after the yellow fever booster vaccination. This chain joins TRBV19 and TRBJ1-1, with D tentatively TRBD1 (5 bases). The CDR3 DNA reads TGTGCCAGTAGTTACTCGACAGCGGAGAGGTACACTGAAGCTTTCTTT. This translates into CASSYSTAERYTEAFF.